Included here is one T cell receptor beta chain sequence, with context. Its antigen is not known. Some clones are missing from TCRdb's copy, which holds only in-frame ones; the method was immunoSEQ multiplex PCR. The sample records 150,000 to 200,000 clones, roughly 88% being singletons. While the first cohort had fewer than 850 subjects, the donors belonged to the separate validation cohort of 120 subjects. The sample is drawn from a study of cytomegalovirus exposure and HLA in healthy donors. Study-wide findings and caveats: According to reports, the classifier identified cytomegalovirus status with high specificity and sensitivity.

The origin of this receptor is a woman under 30 in good health and CMV-seronegative. The sequencing input was PBMCs.

The CDR3 sequence is CASSPGLNTEAFF. The CDR3 DNA reads TGTGCCAGCTCACCAGGACTTAACACTGAAGCTTTCTTT. This chain connects TRBV18 to TRBJ1-1; D uncertain. CDR3 length: 13 amino acids. Germline loops: CDR1 KGHSH, CDR2 LQKENI. V dropped 2 bases and J dropped 2 bases, with 6 bases sitting between them.